This T cell receptor (beta chain) originates from a study of T cell responses to AZD1222 COVID-19 vaccine. Profiling relied on immunoSEQ multiplex PCR, and the TCRdb table lists in-frame clones only, not all of them. This sample yields approximately 200,000 clones, of which approximately 86% are seen a single time; about 8% belongs to the top ten. Points from the study as a whole: Regions left unmutated in variants are reportedly the target of nearly half of spike-specific TCRs. Clonal diversity may have been underestimated, and the donors were mostly white British, with more females than males.

As regards this clone: Its antigen remains unknown.

The material was peripheral blood, obtained on day 0 of AZD1222 vaccination. The TCR originated in an adult in good health.

The CDR3 is CASSQENSQGNSPLHF. Here the CDR3 DNA reads TGTGCCAGCAGCCAAGAGAACAGCCAGGGAAATTCACCCCTCCACTTT. This chain uses TRBV4-2 with TRBJ1-6; tentative D call: TRBD1 (5 bases). The germline V and J ends were trimmed by 0 bases and 7 bases, with 13 bases remaining between them. The CDR3 totals 16 residues. Germline V gives CDR1 LGHNA, CDR2 YNFKEQ.